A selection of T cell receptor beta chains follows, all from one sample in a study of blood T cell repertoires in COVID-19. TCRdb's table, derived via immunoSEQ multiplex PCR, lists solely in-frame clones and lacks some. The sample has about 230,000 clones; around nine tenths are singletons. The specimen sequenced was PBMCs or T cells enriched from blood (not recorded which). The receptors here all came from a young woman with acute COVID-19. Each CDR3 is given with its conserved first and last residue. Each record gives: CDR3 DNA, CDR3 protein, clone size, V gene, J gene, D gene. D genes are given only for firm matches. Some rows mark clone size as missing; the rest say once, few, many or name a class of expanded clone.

TGTGCCAGCAGCTTAGATCCCAGGGCCAATCAGCCCCAGCATTTT	CASSLDPRANQPQHF	NA	TRBV11-2	TRBJ1-5	NA
TGTGCCATCAGTGAGTCGAGAGTCTCGCAGGGGGCGGGAGGCTACACCTTC	CAISESRVSQGAGGYTF	NA	TRBV10-3	TRBJ1-2	TRBD1
TGCAGCGTTGGTAGCCGGGATGGCTACACCTTC	CSVGSRDGYTF	NA	TRBV29-1	TRBJ1-2	NA
TGCGCCAGCAGCTTCGGGAAGGGCACTGAAGCTTTCTTT	CASSFGKGTEAFF	NA	TRBV5-1	TRBJ1-1	NA
TGTGCCAGCAGCCAACGACTAGCGGGGATCACAGATACGCAGTATTTT	CASSQRLAGITDTQYF	NA	TRBV3-1/TRBV3-2	TRBJ2-3	TRBD2
TGTGCCTGGGAAACCGGGACTAGCGTCAATGAGCAGTTCTTC	CAWETGTSVNEQFF	NA	TRBV30	TRBJ2-1	TRBD2
TGTGCCAGCAGTAAATCCGGGACAGGGGGCGCAGATACGCAGTATTTT	CASSKSGTGGADTQYF	once	TRBV6-4	TRBJ2-3	TRBD1
TGTGCCAGCAGTTCCAGATTTGAAAAACTGTTTTTT	CASSSRFEKLFF	NA	TRBV28	TRBJ1-4	NA
TGTGCCAGCAGTTACTTCCAGGGATCTGGAAACACCATATATTTT	CASSYFQGSGNTIYF	NA	TRBV6-2/TRBV6-3	TRBJ1-3	NA
TGTGCCAGCAGCGTAAGTGGCGGCCTGAACACTGAAGCTTTCTTT	CASSVSGGLNTEAFF	few	TRBV9	TRBJ1-1	NA
TGCGCCAGCAGCCAAGATCTGGGGGGGTTTTCGCCTGAAAAACTGTTTTTT	CASSQDLGGFSPEKLFF	NA	TRBV4-3	TRBJ1-4	NA
TGTGCCAGTAGTCCCGGGGGAGGGGAGCTGTTTTTT	CASSPGGGELFF	once	TRBV19	TRBJ2-2	NA
TGTGCCAGCAGCTTAGATGGGACAGGCTCCTACAATGAGCAGTTCTTC	CASSLDGTGSYNEQFF	NA	TRBV13	TRBJ2-1	TRBD1
TGTGCCAGCAGCTTAGCGGGGGGGGCTTACGAGCAGTACTTC	CASSLAGGAYEQYF	NA	TRBV7-2	TRBJ2-7	NA
TGTGCCAGCAGTTACCAAACGGTGCCCCAGCATTTT	CASSYQTVPQHF	NA	TRBV6-2/TRBV6-3	TRBJ1-5	NA
TGTGCCAGCAGTTTGCCGAGGACCGGGGAGCTGTTTTTT	CASSLPRTGELFF	NA	TRBV27	TRBJ2-2	NA
TGTGCCAGCAGCCACCGGACAGGGAACACCGGGGAGCTGTTTTTT	CASSHRTGNTGELFF	NA	TRBV11-3	TRBJ2-2	TRBD1
TGCGCCAGCAGCGATCCGGGACAGGATTACGAGCAGTACTTC	CASSDPGQDYEQYF	NA	TRBV5-1	TRBJ2-7	TRBD1
TGTGCCAGCAGCCCCCCCCGGGGGGCAGATACGCAGTATTTT	CASSPPRGADTQYF	NA	TRBV7-9	TRBJ2-3	TRBD2
TGTGCCAGCAGCTTAGGCGGGGGATCTGGCACTGAAGCTTTCTTT	CASSLGGGSGTEAFF	NA	TRBV7-2	TRBJ1-1	NA
TGTGCCACCAGTGCTACAGTTGTTCCCAATGAGCAGTTCTTC	CATSATVVPNEQFF	NA	TRBV24-1	TRBJ2-1	NA
TGTGCCAGCTCACCTGGCAGGGGGCTCTACGAGCAGTACTTC	CASSPGRGLYEQYF	NA	TRBV18	TRBJ2-7	TRBD1
TGTGCCAGTAGTATGGGCCTTAGGACAGATACGCAGTATTTT	CASSMGLRTDTQYF	NA	TRBV19	TRBJ2-3	NA
TGTGCCAGCAGCTTAGGGACAGGGTACAGCGAGCAGTACTTC	CASSLGTGYSEQYF	NA	TRBV7-2	TRBJ2-7	TRBD1
TGTGCCAGTAGTATAGCAACCCGGACAGGGTACGGCTACACCTTC	CASSIATRTGYGYTF	NA	TRBV19	TRBJ1-2	TRBD1
TGTGCCACCAGTGACGGGAACACTGAAGCTTTCTTT	CATSDGNTEAFF	NA	TRBV24-1	TRBJ1-1	NA
TGCAGCGTTGTAGTAGGGGATTATGGCTACACCTTC	CSVVVGDYGYTF	once	TRBV29-1	TRBJ1-2	NA
TGTGCCAGCAGCTTTTTTGCAGTCGGGGAAAAACTGTTTTTT	CASSFFAVGEKLFF	NA	TRBV7-2	TRBJ1-4	NA
TGTGCCAGCAGCTTAGTAGCGTTTGGTACTAGCGGCACAGATACGCAGTATTTT	CASSLVAFGTSGTDTQYF	NA	TRBV7-8	TRBJ2-3	TRBD2
TGTGCCTGGAGTCAGGGACATCAGATGAATTCACCCCTCCACTTT	CAWSQGHQMNSPLHF	once	TRBV30	TRBJ1-6	NA
TGTGCCAGCAGCTGGAGATCGACTAGCGGGGCGTCTCAGCAGTACTTC	CASSWRSTSGASQQYF	NA	TRBV11-2	TRBJ2-7	TRBD2
TGCGCCAGCCAACAGGGGGGAACTGAAGCTTTCTTT	CASQQGGTEAFF	NA	TRBV4-1	TRBJ1-1	TRBD1
TGTGCCAGCAGTTTAGTGACCGGGTATTTGCAGTACTTC	CASSLVTGYLQYF	NA	TRBV12-3/TRBV12-4	TRBJ2-7	NA
TGCGCCAGCAGCCAAGCCGCGGGGGTTAGCAATCAGCCCCAGCATTTT	CASSQAAGVSNQPQHF	many	TRBV4-1	TRBJ1-5	NA
TGTGCCAGCGCTCAGGGGGGTAGCGGGGGCGAGCAGTACTTC	CASAQGGSGGEQYF	once	TRBV27	TRBJ2-7	TRBD2
TGTGCCAGCAGAGAATCTGTCGGGGAAAAACTGTTTTTT	CASRESVGEKLFF	NA	TRBV7-2	TRBJ1-4	NA
TGTGCCAGCAGCTTAAGAGTGAGGGAAAAACTGTTTTTT	CASSLRVREKLFF	once	TRBV7-9	TRBJ1-4	NA
TGTGCCAGCAGCTTAGGAGCCGGGACAGGGAGCTCCTATAATTCACCCCTCCACTTT	CASSLGAGTGSSYNSPLHF	NA	TRBV7-8	TRBJ1-6	TRBD1
TGTGCCGCGACCGGGACAGGGGGAAGTAACGAGCAGTACTTC	CAATGTGGSNEQYF	NA	TRBV25-1	TRBJ2-7	TRBD1
TGCGCCAGCAGTGAGGGGCGAGGGATCCAGCCCCAGCATTTT	CASSEGRGIQPQHF	NA	TRBV10-2	TRBJ1-5	NA
TGCGCCAGCAGCCCTCAACTAGCGGGGAGCTACAATGAGCAGTTCTTC	CASSPQLAGSYNEQFF	NA	TRBV4-3	TRBJ2-1	TRBD2
TGTGCCTGGCTCCAGGGGACCGACCGCACTGAAGCTTTCTTT	CAWLQGTDRTEAFF	NA	TRBV30	TRBJ1-1	NA
TGTGCCAGCAGCTTCGGGACAGTCCATTCACCCCTCCACTTT	CASSFGTVHSPLHF	NA	TRBV5-6	TRBJ1-6	TRBD1
TGTGCCAGCAGCTTAGTGTTCAGCGACACTGAAGCTTTCTTT	CASSLVFSDTEAFF	few	TRBV7-9	TRBJ1-1	NA
TGTGCCAGCAGCTTAGGACAAACCTACGAGCAGTACTTC	CASSLGQTYEQYF	NA	TRBV11-3	TRBJ2-7	NA
TGCGCCAGCAGCGCCCCTGCGGGATTTCAAGAGACCCAGTACTTC	CASSAPAGFQETQYF	NA	TRBV5-1	TRBJ2-5	NA
TGTGCCACCAGTGAGCGCCGCCCGGGACAGGATACCTCTGGAAACACCATATATTTT	CATSERRPGQDTSGNTIYF	NA	TRBV24-1	TRBJ1-3	TRBD1
TGTGCCAGCAGCCCCCTGGGAAGAGGGAGCAATCAGCCCCAGCATTTT	CASSPLGRGSNQPQHF	once	TRBV7-8	TRBJ1-5	NA
TGTGCCAGCAGCTTGGGGGTAGACGGGCCCCGGATCAGGGGGCCCCAGCATTTT	CASSLGVDGPRIRGPQHF	few	TRBV13	TRBJ1-5	NA
TGTGCCAGCAAAGGACTAGCGGGGGGGCCTGAGCAGTTCTTC	CASKGLAGGPEQFF	few	TRBV27	TRBJ2-1	TRBD2
TGTGCCAGCAGCTTAAGGACAGAGGGTGCCACTGAAGCTTTCTTT	CASSLRTEGATEAFF	NA	TRBV7-6	TRBJ1-1	NA
TGTGCCAGCAGCCAAGAGGGACTGCACTATGGCTACACCTTC	CASSQEGLHYGYTF	NA	TRBV3-1/TRBV3-2	TRBJ1-2	NA
TGCGCCAGCAGCTTGGAGGTAGCGGGGATCCAAGAGACCCAGTACTTC	CASSLEVAGIQETQYF	NA	TRBV5-1	TRBJ2-5	TRBD2